This T cell receptor beta chain was obtained from a study of blood T cell repertoires in COVID-19. The wider study: Samples representing acute and convalescent COVID-19 were sourced from the United States, Italy and Spain. From T cells, B-cell-depleted T cells, or PBMCs came the material, which was cDNA or gDNA.

With 10 bases clipped from V and 2 bases from J, the junction kept 12 bases outside the gene matches. Germline V CDR1 and CDR2: ENHRY, SYGVKD. This CDR3 has 15 residues. This clone was recorded a few times. Original methodology: Amplified reference gene primers provided the basis for estimating nucleated cell counts. Assay used: immunoSEQ multiplex PCR; TCRdb lists only in-frame clones, some missing. D and trimming were read from the DNA, whereas the V and J calls and clone size are those reported in that table. The sample consists of over 300,000 clones, roughly 90% of them appearing once. The material sequenced was peripheral blood. This clonotype was obtained from a man aged 18-30 years with active or convalescent COVID-19. V usage is TRBV10-3 and J usage is TRBJ2-7, with 9 positions matching TRBD1. This CDR3 is CATQTLRDRAYEQYF. The CDR3 coding sequence is TGTGCCACCCAGACGCTCCGGGACAGGGCCTACGAGCAGTACTTC.